Shown below are 24 T cell receptor beta chains from a single sample sequenced in a study of blood T cell repertoires in COVID-19. Using immunoSEQ multiplex PCR, the repertoire was profiled, and TCRdb retains in-frame clones only, with some absent. The sample lists some 140,000 clones, around 79% occurring once. Specimen: peripheral blood. The source of these receptors is a man aged 55-75 years with acute or convalescent COVID-19.

Note on this clone: The sample carries other DNA sequences with the same CDR3. This CDR3 is CASSLGQLNQPQHF. CDR3 in DNA: TGTGCCAGCAGCCTCGGACAGCTCAATCAGCCCCAGCATTTT. V gene TRBV3-1 (or the pseudogene TRBV3-2) combines with J gene TRBJ1-5; TRBD1 might be the D (6 bases). CDR1 and CDR2 from the germline V gene are LGHDT and YNNKEL (reference sequence). V was clipped by 4 bases and J by 3 bases, with 10 bases between them. The CDR3 sequence is 14 residues long.

This clone has just a few counts. The gene calls are TRBV27 and TRBJ2-5; D call uncertain. Germline-derived CDR1 and CDR2 are MNHEY and SMNVEV (reference sequence). CDR3 size: 15 residues. Trimming removed 2 bases at V and 1 base at J, with 11 bases between. The CDR3 sequence is CASSLRLSSQETQYF. CDR3 in DNA: TGTGCCAGCAGTTTAAGACTCTCATCCCAAGAGACCCAGTACTTC.

V is TRBV7-3 and J is TRBJ2-1; weak D call: TRBD2 (5 bases). Germline V CDR1 and CDR2: SGHTA, FQGTGA. Trimming left V 1 base short and J 4 bases short, with 14 bases between. The CDR3 covers 16 residues. The CDR3 protein is CASSLRVGDPYNEQFF. As DNA, the CDR3 is TGTGCCAGCAGCTTAAGGGTGGGAGACCCTTACAATGAGCAGTTCTTC.

The rearrangement joins TRBV4-1 to TRBJ2-5; 16 bases line up with TRBD2. The CDR3 length is 17 residues. The trim removed 3 bases at V and 5 bases at J, leaving 6 bases unmatched. Per germline, CDR1 MGHRA and CDR2 YSYEKL. The CDR3 sequence: CASSHGTSGRVGETQYF. CDR3 nucleotide sequence: TGCGCCAGCAGCCACGGGACTAGCGGGAGGGTAGGGGAGACCCAGTACTTC.

The gene calls are TRBV5-1 and TRBJ1-1; TRBD1 agrees at 7 bases. The length of the CDR3 is 15 residues. Trimming cost V 4 bases and J 0 bases; bases outside gene matches: 6. CDR1 and CDR2 (germline): SGHRS, YFSETQ. The CDR3 loop is CASSLPTGMNTEAFF. The CDR3 nucleotides read TGCGCCAGCAGCCTACCGACAGGGATGAACACTGAAGCTTTCTTT.

This chain links TRBV4-2 with TRBJ1-4, with D maybe TRBD1 (6 bases). The CDR3 has 16 amino acids. The ends were cut back, 1 base at V and 7 bases at J, with 16 bases in the middle. Germline values: CDR1 LGHNA, CDR2 YNFKEQ. CDR3 sequence reads: CASSQVGARGGEKLFF. The DNA of the CDR3 is TGTGCCAGCAGCCAAGTGGGAGCCAGGGGTGGTGAAAAACTGTTTTTT.

The gene calls are TRBV4-3 and TRBJ2-7; possible D gene TRBD1, 5 bases. Germline lookup yields CDR1 LGHNA and CDR2 YSLEER. This CDR3 spans 14 amino acids. V lost 4 bases, J lost 0 bases, and 10 bases lay in between. Here the CDR3 reads CASSPDSRSYEQYF. The DNA of the CDR3 is TGCGCCAGCAGCCCTGACAGCCGCTCCTACGAGCAGTACTTC.

V and J are TRBV4-2 and TRBJ1-4; 9 nucleotides agree with TRBD1. Germline assignment: CDR1 LGHNA and CDR2 YNFKEQ. The J segment lost 0 bases and the V segment lost 2 bases, leaving 4 bases of the junction unmatched. The CDR3 runs 17 residues. This CDR3 is CASSQSQGAATNEKLFF. The CDR3 coding sequence is TGTGCCAGCAGCCAATCACAGGGGGCGGCAACTAATGAAAAACTGTTTTTT.

The chain links TRBV28 to TRBJ1-6; 7 bases are a match to TRBD1. With 10 bases clipped from V and 7 bases from J, the junction kept 10 bases outside the gene matches. The CDR3 covers 14 residues. Germline CDR1 reads MDHEN; CDR2 reads SYDVKM. The CDR3 sequence: CATLQGGWNSPLHF. CDR3 in DNA: TGTGCCACTCTTCAGGGGGGCTGGAATTCACCCCTCCACTTT.

This clone was detected a few times. This rearrangement joins TRBV6-2 or TRBV6-3 to TRBJ2-2, with TRBD2 as a possible D gene (6 bases). This CDR3 is built from 14 residues. CDR1 and CDR2 (germline): MNHEY, SVGEGT. V was shortened by 2 bases and J by 8 bases, with 12 bases between the two germline ends. As DNA, the CDR3 is TGTGCCAGCAGTTACCGCGGGACGTCTGGGGAGCTGTTTTTT. Its translation: CASSYRGTSGELFF.

The rearrangement joins TRBV3-1 (or the pseudogene TRBV3-2) to TRBJ2-4; tentatively, D is TRBD1 (6 bases). This CDR3 has 15 residues. Trimming removed 0 bases from V and 6 bases from J, with 12 bases in between. Looked up from germline, CDR1 is LGHDT and CDR2 is YNNKEL (reference sequence). The CDR3, as DNA: TGTGCCAGCAGCCAAGAGGTGGGGGCGAGAAACATTCAGTACTTC. Translating gives CASSQEVGARNIQYF.

In its sample, this clone was seen a few times. V gene TRBV7-2 combines with J gene TRBJ2-7, with 9 bases lining up with TRBD1. The trim removed 4 bases at V and 5 bases at J, leaving 9 bases unmatched. Germline V gene data show CDR1 as SGHTA and CDR2 as FQGNSA. The CDR3 has 15 amino acids. This CDR3 is CASSYPGQGGHEQYF. CDR3 DNA: TGTGCCAGCAGCTACCCGGGACAGGGCGGCCACGAGCAGTACTTC. Supplemented by reference TRBV7-2 and TRBJ2-7, the full variable domain reads GAGVSQSPSNKVTEKGKDVELRCDPISGHTALYWYRQSLGQGLEFLIYFQGNSAPDKSGLPSDRFSAERTGGSVSTLTIQRTQQEDSAVYLCASSYPGQGGHEQYFGPGTRLTVT.

This chain links TRBV30 with TRBJ2-4; 14 nucleotides align to TRBD2. V shed 0 bases, J shed 8 bases, and the junction held 9 bases outside the gene matches. Germline CDR1 GTSNPN, CDR2 SVGIG (reference sequence). The CDR3 runs 17 residues. The CDR3 nucleotides read TGTGCCTGGAGTGTACTGGGACTAGCGGGAGCGGGGGACATTCAGTACTTC. Encoded protein: CAWSVLGLAGAGDIQYF. The complete variable domain, with remaining parts taken from reference TRBV30 and TRBJ2-4, reads SQTIHQWPATLVQPVGSPLSLECTVEGTSNPNLYWYRQAAGRGLQLLFYSVGIGQISSEVPQNLSASRPQDRQFILSSKKLLLSDSGFYLCAWSVLGLAGAGDIQYFGAGTRLSVL.

The table lists this clone with a count of one. The chain recombines TRBV7-9 with TRBJ1-1; D is unresolved. CDR1 and CDR2 (germline): SEHNR, FQNEAQ (reference sequence). V dropped 2 bases and J dropped 4 bases, with 17 bases sitting between them. The CDR3 is 16 residues long. In DNA form, the CDR3 reads TGTGCCAGCAGCTTACGCGGCCAGGAGGTTCCCACTGAAGCTTTCTTT. It translates to CASSLRGQEVPTEAFF.

The chain recombines TRBV30 with TRBJ2-5; 7 positions agree with TRBD2. This CDR3 is 14 amino acids long. Germline V gene data show CDR1 as GTSNPN and CDR2 as SVGIG (reference sequence). After removal of 2 bases from V and 4 bases from J, the junction contained 7 bases not matched to a gene. The CDR3 here is CAWSTRGVRETQYF. CDR3 DNA sequence: TGTGCCTGGAGTACACGGGGGGTCCGAGAGACCCAGTACTTC.

In its sample, this clone was seen once. The chain employs TRBV11-1 and TRBJ2-5; the D gene is possibly TRBD1 (6 bases). Deletions cut 6 bases from V and 5 bases from J, with 10 bases between. The CDR3 length is 12 residues. The V gene's germline CDR1 is SGHAT and CDR2 FQDESV (reference sequence). The CDR3: CASSTGSETQYF. CDR3 coding DNA: TGTGCCAGCAGTACAGGGTCGGAGACCCAGTACTTC. Filled out from reference TRBV11-1 and TRBJ2-5, the complete variable domain reads EAEVAQSPRYKITEKSQAVAFWCDPISGHATLYWYRQILGQGPELLVQFQDESVVDDSQLPKDRFSAERLKGVDSTLKIQPAELGDSAMYLCASSTGSETQYFGPGTRLLVL.

V usage is TRBV3-1 (or the pseudogene TRBV3-2) and J usage is TRBJ2-7; 8 bases map to TRBD2. Germline CDR1 LGHDT, CDR2 YNNKEL (reference sequence). This CDR3 has 17 amino acids. The junction had 9 bases not matched to a gene; V was cut back by 0 bases and J by 2 bases. CDR3 DNA: TGTGCCAGCAGCCAAGATCGAACGGGAGGGCAAACCTACGAGCAGTACTTC. It is translated as CASSQDRTGGQTYEQYF.

The chain recombines TRBV14 with TRBJ2-3, with TRBD2 identical over 11 bases. Germline V gene data show CDR1 as SGHDN and CDR2 as FVKESK. The CDR3 runs to 15 residues. V was pared by 4 bases and J by 4 bases, with 4 bases of the junction left unmatched. The DNA for the CDR3 is TGTGCCAGCAGCCGTAGCGGGAGGGCTGCAGATACGCAGTATTTT. Its protein product is CASSRSGRAADTQYF.

The CDR3 sequence is CASSVTPRDEETQYF. The CDR3 DNA reads TGTGCCAGCAGTGTGACTCCTCGTGACGAAGAGACCCAGTACTTC. The rearrangement uses TRBV2 and TRBJ2-5; D gene ambiguous. CDR1 is SNHLY, CDR2 FYNNEI, per germline. V gave up 4 bases and J gave up 3 bases, with 15 bases separating them. The CDR3 contains 15 residues.

This clone was picked up a small number of times. The V call is TRBV28, the J call TRBJ2-7; D is unclear. Between the trimmed V and J ends, which lost 5 bases and 3 bases, there was a span of 14 bases. CDR1 is MDHEN and CDR2 is SYDVKM in the germline V gene. The CDR3 sequence is 14 residues long. CDR3 nucleotide sequence: TGTGCCAGCAGTACATTTTCTCTCCTCTACGAGCAGTACTTC. This translates into CASSTFSLLYEQYF.

V is TRBV7-6 and J is TRBJ1-1; no firm D call. Germline loops: CDR1 SGHVS, CDR2 FNYEAQ. The ends were cut back, 2 bases at V and 1 base at J, with 5 bases in the middle. There are 13 residues in the CDR3. The DNA of the CDR3 is TGTGCCAGCAGCTTATCGGGGAACACTGAAGCTTTCTTT. Residues: CASSLSGNTEAFF.

This clone has only a few counts. The rearrangement joins TRBV7-2 to TRBJ1-2; TRBD1 matches at 9 bases. The CDR3 extends over 14 amino acids. V lost 1 base, J lost 8 bases, and 5 bases stayed unmatched. The germline gives CDR1 SGHTA, CDR2 FQGNSA. The CDR3: CASSLGTGDWGYTF. The CDR3 DNA sequence: TGTGCCAGCAGCTTAGGGACAGGGGATTGGGGCTACACCTTC.

CDR3 sequence reads: CASSDLLRASYNEQFF. The CDR3 region has the DNA TGTGCCAGCAGTGATCTCTTGAGGGCCTCCTACAATGAGCAGTTCTTC. The rearrangement joins TRBV25-1 to TRBJ2-1; perhaps TRBD2 as D (5 bases). Germline lookup yields CDR1 MGHDK and CDR2 SYGVNS. The CDR3 has 16 amino acids. Trimming took 3 bases from V and 0 from J, leaving 12 bases between them.

This chain connects TRBV4-2 to TRBJ1-2, with 7 bases lining up with TRBD1. CDR1 LGHNA and CDR2 YNFKEQ come from the germline V gene. This CDR3 is built from 13 residues. The junction had 3 bases not matched to a gene; V was cut back by 6 bases and J by 2 bases. CDR3 loop: CASSPQGNYGYTF. As DNA, the CDR3 is TGTGCCAGCAGTCCACAGGGGAACTATGGCTACACCTTC.